This TCR beta chain was documented in a study of blood T cell repertoires in COVID-19 (TCRdb year 2020). About the full investigation: Samples from collaborators originated in the United States, Italy and Spain and spanned both the acute and convalescent phases of COVID-19. The material from the prospective study consisted of cDNA or gDNA derived from T cells, B-cell-depleted T cells, or PBMCs. Subjects who had been exposed to COVID-19, were actively infected with it, or had recovered from it provided the deeply sampled blood TCRbeta repertoires that made up the dataset. The repertoires were released in a freely available public database intended as a resource for research on the immune response to SARS-CoV-2. The samples were drawn from the first 160 participants of the ongoing ImmuneRACE study and from 1,254 subjects provided by 6 global collaborators. The sample metadata nearly always contained a de-identified subject ID, COVID-19 status, age in years and sex. Where available, HLA class I and class II types were obtained from metadata supplied by the sample provider rather than from assay-based typing. The paper as a whole reports these results and caveats: The quantity of clinical and demographic metadata differed by source and by participant and was supplied without curation.

CDR1 and CDR2, looked up from the germline V gene (reference sequence), are LNHNV and YYDKDF. Including the terminal cysteine and phenylalanine, the CDR3 comprises 15 residues. The only DNA kept is the CDR3, 45 bases in frame from the first base. V is cut by 6 bases and J by 1 base, and the space between the germline ends is 12 bases. Collaborating institutions collected whole blood in K2EDTA tubes following their own protocols. For TCRbeta analysis, collaborators shipped samples in one of three forms: frozen whole blood, isolated PBMCs, or DNA extracted from either of those sample types. The immunoSEQ Assay, a bias-controlled multiplex PCR, was used to amplify TCRbeta CDR3 regions from genomic DNA. The original pipeline was this. Nucleated cell counts per sample were estimated from amplification of reference gene primers within the assay. To quantify the absolute abundance of each unique TCRbeta CDR3 rearrangement, sequence reads were collapsed and filtered. Productive Simpson clonality was computed per sample as the square root of Simpson's diversity index over productive rearrangements. TCRdb mirrors the immuneACCESS table, restricted to in-frame sequences. Some clones are absent from its copies; in checked studies, under half trace to an unresolved V gene, and the reason for the others is unknown. V and J calls and clone size are copied from that table; D and trimming were computed from the DNA. Within this sample are about 270,000 clones, with less than 90% of them counted one time only. The top ten clonotypes cover about an eighth of the sample.

About this clone itself: Its antigen target is currently unknown. The input lacks base qualities; no much larger clone sits a single base away.

The TCR originated in a human donor in a cohort sampled during active COVID-19. The specimen sequenced was peripheral blood. The rearranged chain carries TRBV15 and TRBJ2-2, with the D gene not clear enough to name. The CDR3 reads CATSTGRRNTGELFF. The sequenced DNA is TGTGCCACCAGTACCGGTCGGAGGAACACCGGGGAGCTGTTTTTT.